This TCR beta chain is drawn from a study of radiation and T cells in renal cell carcinoma. General study results and limits: In blood, top tumor clones expanded by 2 weeks, shrinking by 4.

This CDR3 spans 12 amino acids. V lost 6 bases to trimming and J lost 7 bases, with 7 bases between them. CDR1 is MDHEN and CDR2 is SYDVKM in the germline V gene. Notes on this clone: Its antigen is as yet unknown. Different DNA sequences within this sample yield the same CDR3.

Generated by immunoSEQ multiplex PCR, the TCRdb table keeps only in-frame clones and is missing some. The sample consists of about 130,000 clones, approximately 90% of them appearing once. Time point given: blood 2 weeks post-SBRT. Treatment indicated: 15 Gy SBRT to primary tumor, nephrectomy 4 weeks later. Serial blood draws occurred at baseline and 2 and 4 weeks post-SBRT. The chain joins TRBV28 to TRBJ1-6; D unresolved. Here the sequenced sample was blood, taken from a patient whose treatment included radiotherapy and nephrectomy. The receptor's source is an older woman with renal cell carcinoma. The CDR3 coding sequence is TGTGCCAGCAGGGAGGGAAATTCACCCCTCCACTTT. This translates into CASREGNSPLHF.